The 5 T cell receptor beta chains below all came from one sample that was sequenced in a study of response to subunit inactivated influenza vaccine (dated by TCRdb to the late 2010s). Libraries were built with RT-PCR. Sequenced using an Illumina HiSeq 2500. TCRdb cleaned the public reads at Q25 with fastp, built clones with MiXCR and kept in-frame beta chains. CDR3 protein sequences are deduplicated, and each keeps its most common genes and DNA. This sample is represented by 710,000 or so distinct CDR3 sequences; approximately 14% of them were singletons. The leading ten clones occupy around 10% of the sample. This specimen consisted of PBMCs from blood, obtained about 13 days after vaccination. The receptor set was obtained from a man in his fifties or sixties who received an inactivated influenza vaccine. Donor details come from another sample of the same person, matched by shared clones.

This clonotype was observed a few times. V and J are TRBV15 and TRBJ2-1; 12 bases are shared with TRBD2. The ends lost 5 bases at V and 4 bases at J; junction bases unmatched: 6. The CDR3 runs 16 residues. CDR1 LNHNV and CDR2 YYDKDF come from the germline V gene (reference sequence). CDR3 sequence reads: CATSPIGLAGYNEQFF. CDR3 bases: TGTGCCACCAGCCCGATCGGACTAGCGGGGTACAATGAGCAGTTCTTC.

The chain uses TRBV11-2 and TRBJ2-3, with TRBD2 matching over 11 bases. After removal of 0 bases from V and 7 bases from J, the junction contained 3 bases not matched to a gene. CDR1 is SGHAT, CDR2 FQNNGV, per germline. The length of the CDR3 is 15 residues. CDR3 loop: CASSLDSGGGNTQYF. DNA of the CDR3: TGTGCCAGCAGCTTAGATAGCGGGGGGGGAAATACGCAGTATTTT. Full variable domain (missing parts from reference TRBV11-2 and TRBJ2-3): EAGVAQSPRYKIIEKRQSVAFWCNPISGHATLYWYQQILGQGPKLLIQFQNNGVVDDSQLPKDRFSAERLKGVDSTLKIQPAKLEDSAVYLCASSLDSGGGNTQYFGPGTRLTVL.

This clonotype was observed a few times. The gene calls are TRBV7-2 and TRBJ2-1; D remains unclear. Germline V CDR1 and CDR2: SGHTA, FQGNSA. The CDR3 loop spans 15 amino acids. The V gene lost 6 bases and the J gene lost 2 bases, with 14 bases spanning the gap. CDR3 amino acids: CASSWGNFPYNEQFF. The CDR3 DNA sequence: TGTGCCAGCAGTTGGGGAAACTTCCCCTACAATGAGCAGTTCTTC.

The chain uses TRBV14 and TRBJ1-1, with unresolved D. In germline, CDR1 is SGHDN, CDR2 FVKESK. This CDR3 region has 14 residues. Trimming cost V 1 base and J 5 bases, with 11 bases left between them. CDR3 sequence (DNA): TGTGCCAGCAGCCAAGTCCCCGGGGTTACTGAAGCTTTCTTT. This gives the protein CASSQVPGVTEAFF. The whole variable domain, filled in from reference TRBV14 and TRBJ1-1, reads EAGVTQFPSHSVIEKGQTVTLRCDPISGHDNLYWYRRVMGKEIKFLLHFVKESKQDESGMPNNRFLAERTGGTYSTLKVQPAELEDSGVYFCASSQVPGVTEAFFGQGTRLTVV.

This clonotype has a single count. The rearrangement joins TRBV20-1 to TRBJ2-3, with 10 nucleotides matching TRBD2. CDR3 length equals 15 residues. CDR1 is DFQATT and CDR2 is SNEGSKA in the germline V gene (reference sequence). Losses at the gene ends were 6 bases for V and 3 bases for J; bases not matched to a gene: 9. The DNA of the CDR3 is TGCAGTGCCCTGCCTCTACTAGCGGGGACAGATACGCAGTATTTT. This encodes CSALPLLAGTDTQYF.